The rows below give T cell receptor beta chains drawn from one sample of a study of glioma-infiltrating T cells after dendritic cell vaccination. Some clones are missing from TCRdb's copy, which holds only in-frame ones; the method was immunoSEQ multiplex PCR. This sample yields tens of thousands of clones, of which just over 85% are seen a single time; less than 20% belongs to the top ten. The material was blood, obtained before dendritic cell vaccination. The receptors come from a human donor with glioblastoma. Both conserved end residues are part of each CDR3. Each record gives: D gene, J gene, V gene, clone size, CDR3 protein, CDR3 DNA. D genes are given only for firm matches. Some rows have no size entry. The others give once, few or many, or a class for an expanded clone.

d_gene: -
j_gene: TRBJ1-2
v_gene: TRBV9
abundance: -
CDR3aa: CASSVGGREGRSYTF
CDR3nt: TGTGCCAGCAGCGTAGGCGGGAGGGAGGGCAGGAGCTACACCTTC

d_gene: -
j_gene: TRBJ2-1
v_gene: TRBV11-3
abundance: -
CDR3aa: CASSSRWSANNEQFF
CDR3nt: TGTGCCAGCAGCTCCCGGTGGAGCGCTAACAATGAGCAGTTCTTC

d_gene: -
j_gene: TRBJ2-1
v_gene: TRBV29-1
abundance: -
CDR3aa: CSVGVSSYNEQFF
CDR3nt: TGCAGCGTTGGTGTCAGCTCCTACAATGAGCAGTTCTTC

d_gene: -
j_gene: TRBJ1-1
v_gene: TRBV30
abundance: -
CDR3aa: CAWRRTVNTEAFF
CDR3nt: TGTGCCTGGAGAAGGACAGTGAACACTGAAGCTTTCTTT

d_gene: -
j_gene: TRBJ2-7
v_gene: TRBV27
abundance: -
CDR3aa: CASSLGRGTGAYEQYF
CDR3nt: TGTGCCAGCAGTTTGGGGAGAGGGACGGGAGCCTACGAGCAGTACTTC

d_gene: TRBD1
j_gene: TRBJ1-2
v_gene: TRBV6-5
abundance: -
CDR3aa: CASSPDRVHGYTF
CDR3nt: TGTGCCAGCAGCCCAGACAGGGTCCATGGCTACACCTTC

d_gene: TRBD1
j_gene: TRBJ2-7
v_gene: TRBV10-3
abundance: -
CDR3aa: CAISDPGQGADEQYF
CDR3nt: TGTGCCATCAGTGACCCCGGACAGGGGGCGGACGAGCAGTACTTC

d_gene: TRBD1
j_gene: TRBJ2-1
v_gene: TRBV30
abundance: -
CDR3aa: CAWSWGTGAYNEQFF
CDR3nt: TGTGCCTGGAGTTGGGGGACAGGGGCCTACAATGAGCAGTTCTTC

d_gene: TRBD1
j_gene: TRBJ2-3
v_gene: TRBV5-4
abundance: -
CDR3aa: CASRGMGQSSTDTQYF
CDR3nt: TGTGCCAGCAGGGGAATGGGACAGTCTTCCACAGATACGCAGTATTTT

d_gene: TRBD2
j_gene: TRBJ2-1
v_gene: TRBV28
abundance: -
CDR3aa: CASSQTSGYNEQFF
CDR3nt: TGTGCCAGCAGCCAGACTAGCGGGTACAATGAGCAGTTCTTC

d_gene: -
j_gene: TRBJ2-7
v_gene: TRBV7-3
abundance: -
CDR3aa: CASSLRPGVGPYEQYF
CDR3nt: TGTGCCAGCAGCTTACGTCCGGGAGTCGGTCCCTACGAGCAGTACTTC

d_gene: TRBD2
j_gene: TRBJ2-1
v_gene: TRBV7-2
abundance: -
CDR3aa: CASDSGGGSYNEQFF
CDR3nt: TGTGCCAGCGATTCCGGGGGGGGGTCCTACAATGAGCAGTTCTTC

d_gene: -
j_gene: TRBJ1-4
v_gene: TRBV15
abundance: -
CDR3aa: CATSRAGNEKLFF
CDR3nt: TGTGCCACCAGCAGAGCGGGTAATGAAAAACTGTTTTTT

d_gene: TRBD1
j_gene: TRBJ1-2
v_gene: TRBV5-1
abundance: -
CDR3aa: CASSLIQGAVGYTF
CDR3nt: TGCGCCAGCAGCTTGATTCAGGGGGCTGTTGGCTACACCTTC

d_gene: TRBD1
j_gene: TRBJ1-2
v_gene: TRBV5-1
abundance: -
CDR3aa: CASNRGQGNYGYTF
CDR3nt: TGCGCCAGCAACCGGGGACAGGGAAACTATGGCTACACCTTC

d_gene: -
j_gene: TRBJ1-1
v_gene: TRBV7-9
abundance: -
CDR3aa: CASSSKTGDVRGTEAFF
CDR3nt: TGTGCCAGCAGCTCAAAGACAGGAGATGTTAGAGGCACTGAAGCTTTCTTT

d_gene: TRBD2
j_gene: TRBJ2-7
v_gene: TRBV6-5
abundance: -
CDR3aa: CASSSTSGIAYF
CDR3nt: TGTGCCAGCAGTTCGACTAGCGGGATTGCGTACTTC

d_gene: TRBD1
j_gene: TRBJ2-7
v_gene: TRBV5-1
abundance: -
CDR3aa: CASSLGQGANEQYF
CDR3nt: TGCGCCAGCAGCTTAGGACAGGGGGCAAACGAGCAGTACTTC

d_gene: TRBD1
j_gene: TRBJ1-6
v_gene: TRBV18
abundance: -
CDR3aa: CASSLQGNNSPLHF
CDR3nt: TGTGCCAGCTCACTACAGGGGAATAATTCACCCCTCCACTTT

d_gene: -
j_gene: TRBJ2-1
v_gene: TRBV25-1
abundance: -
CDR3aa: CASSGRSVYNEQFF
CDR3nt: TGTGCCAGCAGCGGCCGGAGTGTGTACAATGAGCAGTTCTTC

d_gene: -
j_gene: TRBJ2-7
v_gene: TRBV5-5
abundance: -
CDR3aa: CASSPRVAEQYF
CDR3nt: TGTGCCAGCAGCCCCCGAGTCGCCGAGCAGTACTTC

d_gene: TRBD1
j_gene: TRBJ1-1
v_gene: TRBV4-1
abundance: -
CDR3aa: CASSQAVGQGPSTEAFF
CDR3nt: TGCGCCAGCAGCCAAGCCGTAGGACAGGGGCCGAGTACTGAAGCTTTCTTT

d_gene: -
j_gene: TRBJ2-7
v_gene: TRBV5-4
abundance: -
CDR3aa: CASSPGADPSSYEQYF
CDR3nt: TGTGCCAGCAGCCCTGGGGCGGACCCGAGCTCCTACGAGCAGTACTTC

d_gene: TRBD2
j_gene: TRBJ2-1
v_gene: TRBV28
abundance: -
CDR3aa: CASSEIAGGPYEQFF
CDR3nt: TGTGCCAGCAGTGAGATAGCGGGAGGGCCCTATGAGCAGTTCTTC

d_gene: TRBD1
j_gene: TRBJ1-5
v_gene: TRBV19
abundance: -
CDR3aa: CASKGQGAGQPQHF
CDR3nt: TGTGCCAGTAAAGGGCAGGGGGCAGGTCAGCCCCAGCATTTT

d_gene: -
j_gene: TRBJ1-1
v_gene: TRBV4-1
abundance: -
CDR3aa: CASSPLAGENTEAFF
CDR3nt: TGCGCCAGCAGCCCCCTAGCAGGGGAGAACACTGAAGCTTTCTTT

d_gene: -
j_gene: TRBJ1-1
v_gene: TRBV28
abundance: -
CDR3aa: CASSLIGEGTEAFF
CDR3nt: TGTGCCAGCAGTTTAATCGGGGAAGGGACTGAAGCTTTCTTT

d_gene: TRBD2
j_gene: TRBJ2-7
v_gene: TRBV19
abundance: -
CDR3aa: CASSVTSGTYEQYF
CDR3nt: TGTGCCAGTAGTGTTACTAGCGGGACTTACGAGCAGTACTTC

d_gene: -
j_gene: TRBJ1-4
v_gene: TRBV5-8
abundance: -
CDR3aa: CASSPPNRVVNEKLFF
CDR3nt: TGTGCCAGCAGTCCGCCCAACAGGGTGGTTAATGAAAAACTGTTTTTT

d_gene: -
j_gene: TRBJ1-5
v_gene: TRBV19
abundance: -
CDR3aa: CASRDSPQSTSNQPQHF
CDR3nt: TGTGCCAGTAGAGACAGTCCACAGTCAACAAGCAATCAGCCCCAGCATTTT

d_gene: -
j_gene: TRBJ2-1
v_gene: TRBV5-4
abundance: once
CDR3aa: CASSSSQGTYNEQFF
CDR3nt: TGTGCCAGCAGCAGCTCCCAGGGGACCTACAATGAGCAGTTCTTC

d_gene: -
j_gene: TRBJ2-1
v_gene: TRBV9
abundance: -
CDR3aa: CASQEGLGANYNEQFF
CDR3nt: TGTGCCAGCCAAGAGGGCCTGGGTGCAAACTACAATGAGCAGTTCTTC

d_gene: TRBD2
j_gene: TRBJ2-1
v_gene: TRBV5-1
abundance: -
CDR3aa: CASSLATSGRDEQFF
CDR3nt: TGCGCCAGCAGCTTGGCCACTAGCGGGAGGGATGAGCAGTTCTTC

d_gene: TRBD1
j_gene: TRBJ1-1
v_gene: TRBV6-5
abundance: few
CDR3aa: CASNRQGRTEAFF
CDR3nt: TGTGCCAGCAATCGACAGGGTCGTACTGAAGCTTTCTTT

d_gene: -
j_gene: TRBJ1-2
v_gene: TRBV11-2
abundance: -
CDR3aa: CASSLDLANNYGYTF
CDR3nt: TGTGCCAGCAGCTTAGATCTGGCAAATAACTATGGCTACACCTTC

d_gene: TRBD2
j_gene: TRBJ2-2
v_gene: TRBV5-5
abundance: -
CDR3aa: CASSSHGGGWTGELFF
CDR3nt: TGTGCCAGCAGCTCCCACGGCGGGGGGTGGACCGGGGAGCTGTTTTTT

d_gene: TRBD1
j_gene: TRBJ1-5
v_gene: TRBV28
abundance: -
CDR3aa: CASGDRGFGKPQHF
CDR3nt: TGTGCCAGCGGCGACAGGGGGTTCGGAAAGCCCCAGCATTTT

d_gene: -
j_gene: TRBJ1-3
v_gene: TRBV7-2
abundance: -
CDR3aa: CASSAGGTGNTIYF
CDR3nt: TGTGCCAGCAGCGCCGGGGGGACTGGAAACACCATATATTTT

d_gene: TRBD2
j_gene: TRBJ2-5
v_gene: TRBV6-6
abundance: -
CDR3aa: CASLGGLAKETQYF
CDR3nt: TGTGCCAGCCTGGGGGGACTAGCGAAAGAGACCCAGTACTTC

d_gene: -
j_gene: TRBJ2-7
v_gene: TRBV14
abundance: -
CDR3aa: CASSQDTGKGYEQYF
CDR3nt: TGTGCCAGCAGCCAAGATACAGGGAAGGGCTACGAGCAGTACTTC

d_gene: TRBD2
j_gene: TRBJ2-7
v_gene: TRBV7-8
abundance: few
CDR3aa: CASSRSASGRNSYEQYF
CDR3nt: TGTGCCAGCAGCCGTTCGGCTAGCGGGAGAAACTCCTACGAGCAGTACTTC

d_gene: -
j_gene: TRBJ1-2
v_gene: TRBV7-9
abundance: once
CDR3aa: CASSESSGYTF
CDR3nt: TGTGCCAGCAGCGAGTCGAGCGGCTACACCTTC

d_gene: TRBD1
j_gene: TRBJ1-1
v_gene: TRBV12-5
abundance: -
CDR3aa: CASGLVLDRGGGEAFF
CDR3nt: TGTGCTAGTGGTTTGGTATTGGACAGGGGCGGGGGTGAAGCTTTCTTT

d_gene: -
j_gene: TRBJ2-7
v_gene: TRBV6-5
abundance: -
CDR3aa: CASSHQGEQYF
CDR3nt: TGTGCCAGCAGTCATCAGGGGGAGCAGTACTTC

d_gene: TRBD2
j_gene: TRBJ2-1
v_gene: TRBV5-1
abundance: -
CDR3aa: CASSTFVREEQFF
CDR3nt: TGCGCCAGCAGCACCTTTGTGCGGGAGGAGCAGTTCTTC

d_gene: -
j_gene: TRBJ2-7
v_gene: TRBV4-1
abundance: -
CDR3aa: CASSQVESGTSYEQYF
CDR3nt: TGCGCCAGCAGCCAAGTTGAGAGCGGAACTTCCTACGAGCAGTACTTC

d_gene: -
j_gene: TRBJ2-7
v_gene: TRBV5-4
abundance: -
CDR3aa: CASSLAHLTRHEQYF
CDR3nt: TGTGCCAGCAGCTTGGCCCATCTGACTAGACACGAGCAGTACTTC

d_gene: TRBD2
j_gene: TRBJ2-1
v_gene: TRBV28
abundance: -
CDR3aa: CASAVSGIRLQQFF
CDR3nt: TGTGCCAGCGCCGTTAGCGGGATAAGACTCCAGCAGTTCTTC

d_gene: TRBD1
j_gene: TRBJ2-1
v_gene: TRBV6-1
abundance: -
CDR3aa: CASSARTGVDNEQFF
CDR3nt: TGTGCCAGCAGTGCCCGGACAGGGGTCGACAATGAGCAGTTCTTC

d_gene: -
j_gene: TRBJ2-7
v_gene: TRBV19
abundance: once
CDR3aa: CASSIEEASYEQYF
CDR3nt: TGTGCCAGTAGTATAGAAGAGGCCTCCTACGAGCAGTACTTC

d_gene: -
j_gene: TRBJ2-5
v_gene: TRBV29-1
abundance: -
CDR3aa: CSVEIKTQYF
CDR3nt: TGCAGCGTTGAAATAAAGACCCAGTACTTC

d_gene: -
j_gene: TRBJ1-5
v_gene: TRBV6-5
abundance: few
CDR3aa: CASSLDRYQPQHF
CDR3nt: TGTGCCAGCAGTCTTGACAGATATCAGCCCCAGCATTTT

d_gene: -
j_gene: TRBJ2-1
v_gene: TRBV7-9
abundance: -
CDR3aa: CASSLAGPFYEQFF
CDR3nt: TGTGCCAGCAGCTTAGCGGGCCCGTTTTATGAGCAGTTCTTC

d_gene: -
j_gene: TRBJ1-2
v_gene: TRBV27
abundance: -
CDR3aa: CASSLQGYGYTF
CDR3nt: TGTGCCAGCAGTTTACAGGGGTACGGCTACACCTTC

d_gene: TRBD1
j_gene: TRBJ1-2
v_gene: TRBV7-3
abundance: -
CDR3aa: CASSPNRAGGGYGYTF
CDR3nt: TGTGCCAGCAGCCCCAACAGGGCAGGGGGCGGGTATGGCTACACCTTC

d_gene: -
j_gene: TRBJ2-7
v_gene: TRBV30
abundance: -
CDR3aa: CAWSVSGFSYEQYF
CDR3nt: TGTGCCTGGAGTGTATCAGGTTTCTCCTACGAGCAGTACTTC